The 16 T cell receptor beta chains reported below all come from one sample, sequenced in a study of low-dose radiotherapy and immunotherapy resistance in tumors. Time point denoted: before trial treatment. Alpha and beta chains were covered, as first-strand cDNA relied on TRAV- and TRBV-specific primers. The TCRs were subjected to amplification over around 19 PCR cycles employing a constant-region primer in conjunction with a V-primer adapter. MiXCR, run by TCRdb on the reads, gives a single entry per CDR3 protein. The sample includes some 82,000 distinct CDR3 sequences, 15% to 20% of them seen just once. The specimen was PBMCs, collected before treatment. Source of these receptors: a male donor with prostate cancer.

This clonotype was recorded many times. The chain has TRBV27 and TRBJ2-7; the match to TRBD2 covers 11 bases. The V gene's germline CDR1 is MNHEY and CDR2 SMNVEV (reference sequence). Losses at the gene ends were 5 bases for V and 11 bases for J; bases not matched to a gene: 14. The CDR3 totals 15 residues. This chain's CDR3 is CASSTRLAGRGKKYF. Written as DNA, the CDR3 is TGTGCCAGCAGTACTCGACTAGCGGGACGGGGAAAAAAGTACTTC.

This clonotype was seen many times. V and J are TRBV7-2 and TRBJ2-6, with 10 bases lining up with TRBD1. The CDR3 is 20 residues long. With V trimmed by 3 bases and J by 0 bases, 11 bases remained unmatched. CDR1 and CDR2 from the germline V gene are SGHTA and FQGNSA. The CDR3 DNA is TGTGCCAGCAGCTTGTTGAGACCGGGACAGGGGCGCTCTGGGGCCAACGTCCTGACTTTC. It specifies CASSLLRPGQGRSGANVLTF.

About this clonotype itself: A much larger clone sits a single nucleotide away, making a read error possible. V gene TRBV6-2 or TRBV6-3 combines with J gene TRBJ1-2, with 9 nucleotides matching TRBD1. The CDR3 loop spans 16 amino acids. From germline, CDR1 is MNHEY and CDR2 SVGEGT. The CDR3 loop reads CASSKKSGQGNYGCTF. As DNA, the CDR3 is TGTGCCAGCAGTAAGAAATCGGGACAGGGTAACTATGGCTGCACCTTC.

The table lists this clonotype with many counts. The genes are TRBV6-2 or TRBV6-3 and TRBJ1-2; D call uncertain. Trimming shortened V by 7 bases and J by 0 bases, and 15 bases separated the two germline ends. Germline assignment: CDR1 MNHEY and CDR2 SVGEGT. The CDR3 spans 15 residues. The CDR3 bases are TGTGCCAGCACCCAATTCCGGGCTTCTAACTATGGCTACACCTTC. It yields the protein CASTQFRASNYGYTF.

Many counts were recorded for this clonotype. The chain employs TRBV6-6 and TRBJ1-5, with TRBD1 as a possible D gene (6 bases). The CDR3 consists of 14 residues. V dropped 6 bases and J dropped 9 bases, with 18 bases sitting between them. The germline V gene has CDR1 MNHNY and CDR2 SVGAGI (reference sequence). The CDR3, as DNA: TGTGCCAGCAGCATCGGACAGCGAGTTTGGCCCCAGCATTTT. Translation gives CASSIGQRVWPQHF.

This clonotype has just one count. One base away lies a much larger clone, so this may be a sequencing read error. This sequence joins TRBV7-9 and TRBJ1-1; D remains ambiguous. The CDR3 length is 13 residues. The V gene's germline CDR1 is SEHNR and CDR2 FQNEAQ (reference sequence). V was trimmed by 2 bases and J by 5 bases, leaving 9 bases between them. CDR3 in DNA: TGTGCCAGCAGCTTAAGACCGAGGACTGAAGCTTTCTTT. Translating it yields CASSLRPRTEAFF. Supplemented by reference TRBV7-9 and TRBJ1-1, the full variable domain reads DTGVSQNPRHKITKRGQNVTFRCDPISEHNRLYWYRQTLGQGPEFLTYFQNEAQLEKSRLLSDRFSAERPKGSFSTLEIQRTEQGDSAMYLCASSLRPRTEAFFGQGTRLTVV.

This clonotype was recorded at least ten times. The J gene is TRBJ2-1, the V gene TRBV12-3 or TRBV12-4; 7 bases are shared with TRBD2. The V gene end was trimmed by 10 bases and the J gene end by 2 bases; junction bases not matched to a gene: 5. The CDR3 has 13 amino acids. As DNA, the CDR3 is TGTGCCACGACCGGGACTACCTACAATGAGCAGTTCTTC. Translating gives CATTGTTYNEQFF.

This clonotype was observed many times. The chain recombines TRBV3-1 with TRBJ2-4, with 7 bases lining up with TRBD2. J lost 8 bases, V lost 1 base, and 17 bases had no gene match. Germline CDR1 is LGHDT and CDR2 is YNNKEL (reference sequence). The CDR3 extends over 18 amino acids. Written as DNA, the CDR3 is TGTGCCAGCAGCCAAGGTGAGGTCGGGGGGACTTCGGCGGACATTCAGTACTTC. This translates into CASSQGEVGGTSADIQYF. The full variable domain, with the rest looked up from reference TRBV3-1 and TRBJ2-4, is DTAVSQTPKYLVTQMGNDKSIKCEQNLGHDTMYWYKQDSKKFLKIMFSYNNKELIINETVPNRFSPKSPDKAHLNLHINSLELGDSAVYFCASSQGEVGGTSADIQYFGAGTRLSVL.

This clonotype was detected many times. J is TRBJ2-6 and V is TRBV6-5; 8 bases fit TRBD1. Looked up from germline, CDR1 is MNHEY and CDR2 is SVGAGI. The CDR3 is 15 amino acids. Trimming cost V 6 bases and J 4 bases; bases outside gene matches: 5. DNA for the CDR3: TGTGCCAGCAGACGACAGGGGTTAGGGGCCAACGTCCTGACTTTC. Translation gives CASRRQGLGANVLTF.

This clonotype was recorded many times. The chain has TRBV28 and TRBJ2-3; D ambiguous. The CDR3 totals 13 residues. Germline V gene lookup returns CDR1 MDHEN and CDR2 SYDVKM. Trimming removed 6 bases from V and 0 bases from J, with 7 bases in between. The CDR3 DNA reads as TGTGCCAGCAGCCGCCGGAGCACAGATACGCAGTATTTT. This encodes CASSRRSTDTQYF.

This clonotype was observed at least ten times. This chain connects TRBV18 to TRBJ2-7; D perhaps matches TRBD1 (5 bases). V was shortened by 4 bases and J by 3 bases, with 13 bases between the two germline ends. Germline V gives CDR1 KGHSH, CDR2 LQKENI. The CDR3 totals 14 residues. The DNA for the CDR3 is TGTGCCAGCTCACGGCCACAGGACAACTACGAGCAGTACTTC. The encoded protein is CASSRPQDNYEQYF. The full variable domain, in which reference TRBV18 and TRBJ2-7 provide the parts outside the CDR3, is NAGVMQNPRHLVRRRGQEARLRCSPMKGHSHVYWYRQLPEEGLKFMVYLQKENIIDESGMPKERFSAEFPKEGPSILRIQQVVRGDSAAYFCASSRPQDNYEQYFGPGTRLTVT.

This clonotype showed up many times. The J gene is TRBJ2-2, the V gene TRBV3-1; 14 bases match TRBD2. This CDR3 has 16 amino acids. V was pared by 4 bases and J by 7 bases, with 5 bases of the junction left unmatched. The V gene's germline CDR1 is LGHDT and CDR2 YNNKEL (reference sequence). CDR3 DNA sequence: TGTGCCAGCAGCCTGACTAGCGGGGGGGCTGGCGGGGAGCTGTTTTTT. Residues: CASSLTSGGAGGELFF.

This clonotype was counted at least ten times. V is TRBV27 and J is TRBJ1-1; D remains unclear. V lost 4 bases and J lost 0, with 6 bases in between. CDR1 is MNHEY, CDR2 SMNVEV, per germline (reference sequence). This CDR3 region has 13 residues. CDR3 bases: TGTGCCAGCAGTTCAACCATGAACACTGAAGCTTTCTTT. This sequence encodes CASSSTMNTEAFF.

This rearrangement joins TRBV29-1 to TRBJ2-3; 8 bases are a match to TRBD1. The ends lost 5 bases at V and 5 bases at J; junction bases unmatched: 6. The V gene's germline CDR1 is SQVTM and CDR2 ANQGSEA. The CDR3 sequence is 13 residues long. CDR3 sequence (DNA): TGCAGCGTTCAGAGTGACAGGGGAGATACGCAGTATTTT. Translating gives CSVQSDRGDTQYF.

This clonotype appeared many times. The chain links TRBV6-2 or TRBV6-3 to TRBJ1-2; 8 bases fit TRBD1. The V gene's germline CDR1 is MNHEY and CDR2 SVGEGT. Unmatched junction bases numbered 6, after V lost 4 bases and J lost 8 bases. This CDR3 is built from 13 residues. Here the CDR3 DNA reads TGTGCCAGCAGTTCCTGGACAGGGCCGGGCTACACCTTC. Its protein product is CASSSWTGPGYTF.

This clonotype appeared many times. The chain links TRBV19 to TRBJ1-5; 7 positions match TRBD1. The germline CDR1 and CDR2 sequences are LNHDA and SQIVND (reference sequence). The CDR3 consists of 15 residues. Germline trimming cut 5 bases from V and 0 bases from J; bases unmatched to any gene: 4. For the CDR3, the DNA is TGTGCCAGTAGTGACTCAGGGGGTAGCAATCAGCCCCAGCATTTT. Translated: CASSDSGGSNQPQHF.